The next 15 T cell receptor beta chains were all read from a single sample in a study of blood T cell repertoires in COVID-19. Some clones are missing from TCRdb's copy, which holds only in-frame ones; the method was immunoSEQ multiplex PCR. The table has 150,000 to 200,000 clones, 82% seen once; the top ten hold about 20%. Sequenced material: peripheral blood. The receptors come from a woman of 80 years or more with acute or convalescent COVID-19.

The V and J genes are TRBV5-1 and TRBJ1-2; D may be TRBD1 (5 bases). Between the trimmed V and J ends, which lost 2 bases and 2 bases, there was a span of 7 bases. CDR1 is SGHRS and CDR2 is YFSETQ in the germline V gene. The length of the CDR3 is 13 residues. The CDR3 coding sequence is TGCGCCAGCAGCTTACAGGAAAACTATGGCTACACCTTC. It yields the protein CASSLQENYGYTF. Complete variable domain (other parts from reference TRBV5-1 and TRBJ1-2): KAGVTQTPRYLIKTRGQQVTLSCSPISGHRSVSWYQQTPGQGLQFLFEYFSETQRNKGNFPGRFSGRQFSNSRSEMNVSTLELGDSALYLCASSLQENYGYTFGSGTRLTVV.

This clone was detected a few times. This rearrangement joins TRBV19 to TRBJ2-1; D gene ambiguous. Trimming took 4 bases from V and 3 from J, leaving 13 bases between them. Per the germline V gene, CDR1 is LNHDA and CDR2 is SQIVND (reference sequence). This CDR3 region has 15 residues. The CDR3 bases are TGTGCCAGTAGTACGCCTCGTAGACTCTACAATGAGCAGTTCTTC. Its translation is CASSTPRRLYNEQFF.

The rearrangement uses TRBV7-2 and TRBJ2-1; 9 positions agree with TRBD2. Germline V CDR1 and CDR2: SGHTA, FQGNSA. J gave up 0 bases and V 0 bases, and 12 bases lay outside the gene matches. This CDR3 is built from 20 residues. The CDR3 loop is CASSLAGVGLAPSSYNEQFF. The CDR3 DNA sequence: TGTGCCAGCAGCTTAGCAGGTGTAGGACTAGCGCCGAGCTCCTACAATGAGCAGTTCTTC.

The chain uses TRBV2 and TRBJ1-1, with a weak D call TRBD1 (6 bases). Germline CDR1 SNHLY, CDR2 FYNNEI. This CDR3 is built from 13 residues. The ends were cut back, 6 bases at V and 4 bases at J, with 12 bases in the middle. The CDR3 loop reads CASRTTGLTEAFF. Written as DNA, the CDR3 is TGTGCCAGCAGGACTACAGGGCTCACTGAAGCTTTCTTT.

The chain carries TRBV6-1 and TRBJ2-2; 9 bases match TRBD2. This CDR3 contains 15 residues. Germline CDR1 MNHNS, CDR2 SASEGT. The V and J ends lost 2 bases and 2 bases, in that order; junction bases with no gene match: 0. The CDR3 here is CASSELAGNTGELFF. In DNA, the CDR3 is TGTGCCAGCAGTGAACTAGCGGGAAACACCGGGGAGCTGTTTTTT.

This chain joins TRBV5-6 and TRBJ2-3; perhaps TRBD1 as D (5 bases). Between the trimmed V and J ends, which lost 4 bases and 1 base, there was a span of 22 bases. There are 18 residues in the CDR3. Germline V CDR1 and CDR2: SGHDT, YYEEEE. Written as DNA, the CDR3 is TGTGCCAGCAGCCACGAAGCCTCCGACAGTCTCGGCACAGATACGCAGTATTTT. It specifies CASSHEASDSLGTDTQYF. The variable domain in full, with the rest retrieved from reference TRBV5-6 and TRBJ2-3, is DAGVTQSPTHLIKTRGQQVTLRCSPKSGHDTVSWYQQALGQGPQFIFQYYEEEERQRGNFPDRFSGHQFPNYSSELNVNALLLGDSALYLCASSHEASDSLGTDTQYFGPGTRLTVL.

The genes are TRBV30 and TRBJ1-2; 8 positions match TRBD1. V gave up 4 bases and J gave up 5 bases; unmatched junction bases: 12. This CDR3 region has 15 residues. Germline loops: CDR1 GTSNPN, CDR2 SVGIG (reference sequence). This CDR3 is CAWNPDRGRPYGYTF. In nucleotides, the CDR3 is TGTGCCTGGAACCCAGACAGGGGTAGACCTTATGGCTACACCTTC.

The rearrangement uses TRBV19 and TRBJ1-1; D not certain. Trimming cost V 7 bases and J 4 bases, with 13 bases left between them. The CDR3 spans 13 residues. Germline V gene sequence: CDR1 LNHDA, CDR2 SQIVND (reference sequence). CDR3 nucleotides: TGTGCCAGTAACCCCCTTGGAGCCACTGAAGCTTTCTTT. Protein: CASNPLGATEAFF.

This chain uses TRBV7-6 with TRBJ1-5, with D possibly TRBD1 on 5 matching bases. Per the germline V gene, CDR1 is SGHVS and CDR2 is FNYEAQ. This CDR3 region has 16 residues. Trimming took off 5 bases at V and 0 bases at J, with 14 bases between the two ends. The CDR3 is CASSLFGGNSNQPQHF. CDR3 bases: TGTGCCAGCAGCCTGTTCGGGGGGAATAGCAATCAGCCCCAGCATTTT.

This rearrangement joins TRBV5-1 to TRBJ1-4, with 7 positions matching TRBD1. With 6 bases clipped from V and 4 bases from J, the junction kept 6 bases outside the gene matches. The CDR3 has 14 amino acids. Germline CDR1 reads SGHRS; CDR2 reads YFSETQ. The CDR3 region has the DNA TGCGCCAGCAAATCGGGACAGCTTAATGAAAAACTGTTTTTT. It codes for CASKSGQLNEKLFF.

Concerning this clone: An end of the junction differs from the germline gene, which may be a read error. The rearrangement links TRBV6-2 or TRBV6-3 to TRBJ1-5; 9 bases are a match to TRBD1. The germline V gene encodes CDR1 MNHEY and CDR2 SVGEGT. The CDR3 consists of 12 residues. The DNA of the CDR3 is TGTGCCAGCAGTGATAGCCCGGACAGGGGAGAATTT. This translates into CASSDSPDRGEF.

The chain uses TRBV6-1 and TRBJ1-1; no clear D gene. Trimming left V 3 bases short and J 5 bases short, with 4 bases between. The CDR3 runs to 11 residues. Looked up from germline, CDR1 is MNHNS and CDR2 is SASEGT. The CDR3 loop reads CASSERTEAFF. As DNA, the CDR3 is TGTGCCAGCAGTGAGAGAACTGAAGCTTTCTTT.

The J gene is TRBJ2-3, the V gene TRBV28; 7 nucleotides line up with TRBD1. CDR3 length: 16 residues. Germline-derived CDR1 and CDR2 are MDHEN and SYDVKM. J lost 1 base, V lost 4 bases, and 8 bases had no gene match. The CDR3 nucleotides are TGTGCCAGCAGTTCGACAGGGTCCGGGGGCACAGATACGCAGTATTTT. Protein sequence: CASSSTGSGGTDTQYF.

The chain is built from TRBV19 and TRBJ1-3; tentative D call: TRBD1 (5 bases). Germline V gene lookup returns CDR1 LNHDA and CDR2 SQIVND (reference sequence). V lost 9 bases, J lost 7 bases, and 10 bases lay in between. The length of the CDR3 is 11 residues. CDR3 residues: CASEKGNTIYF. CDR3 nucleotides: TGTGCCAGCGAAAAGGGGAACACCATATATTTT.

V is TRBV11-2 and J is TRBJ2-7; TRBD2 matches at 10 bases. Looked up from germline, CDR1 is SGHAT and CDR2 is FQNNGV. V lost 5 bases and J lost 4; bases outside the gene matches: 8. There are 15 residues in the CDR3. DNA for the CDR3: TGTGCCAGCAGCCTGACCGGGACTAGCGATTACGAGCAGTACTTC. As protein: CASSLTGTSDYEQYF.